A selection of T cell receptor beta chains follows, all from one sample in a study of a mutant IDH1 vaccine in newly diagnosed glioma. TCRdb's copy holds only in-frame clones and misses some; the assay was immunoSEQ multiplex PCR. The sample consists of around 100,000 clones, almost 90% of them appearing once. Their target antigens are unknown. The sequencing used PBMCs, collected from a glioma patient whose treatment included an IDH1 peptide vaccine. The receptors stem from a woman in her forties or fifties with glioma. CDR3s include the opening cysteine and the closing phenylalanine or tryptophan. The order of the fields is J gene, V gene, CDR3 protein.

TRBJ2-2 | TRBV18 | CASSPLRTGGGPELFF
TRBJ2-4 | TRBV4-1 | CASSHQGARILAKNIQYF
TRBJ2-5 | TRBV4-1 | CASSQVTFVETQYF
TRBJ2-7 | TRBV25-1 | CASSDPGQSYEQYF
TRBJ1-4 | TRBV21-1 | CASSHGGQGSEKLFF
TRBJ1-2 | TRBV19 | CASSLAAYGYTF
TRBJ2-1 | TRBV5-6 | CASSLEREGQFF
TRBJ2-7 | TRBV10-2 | CASSDTGQGTHEQYF
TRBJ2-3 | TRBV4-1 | CASSPASGITDTQYF
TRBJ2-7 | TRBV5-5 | CASSRRTSGPYEQYF